A few counts support the clone carrying this T cell receptor (beta chain). This sample is drawn from a study of CD8+ T cells in alopecia areata. CDR3 length: 17 residues. The germline V gene has CDR1 SGHNT and CDR2 YYREEE (reference sequence). With 0 bases clipped from V and 3 bases from J, the junction kept 4 bases outside the gene matches. Sequencing used cDNA as its template, made by extracting RNA and reverse transcribing it. Only in-frame clones appear in the TCRdb table, and some are missing; sequencing was by immunoSEQ multiplex PCR. The table lists about 140,000 clones, about 51% of them singletons.

This sequence joins TRBV5-4 and TRBJ2-4; TRBD2 matches 12 bases. The sample consisted of CD4+ T cells sorted from blood, taken at week 0. This sequence was found in a human donor with alopecia areata. The CDR3 loop is CASSLGLAGGVKNIQYF. CDR3 coding DNA: TGTGCCAGCAGCTTGGGGCTAGCGGGAGGGGTCAAAAACATTCAGTACTTC. Based on the CDR3 plus reference TRBV5-4 and TRBJ2-4, the full variable domain is ETGVTQSPTHLIKTRGQQVTLRCSSQSGHNTVSWYQQALGQGPQFIFQYYREEENGRGNFPPRFSGLQFPNYSSELNVNALELDDSALYLCASSLGLAGGVKNIQYFGAGTRLSVL.